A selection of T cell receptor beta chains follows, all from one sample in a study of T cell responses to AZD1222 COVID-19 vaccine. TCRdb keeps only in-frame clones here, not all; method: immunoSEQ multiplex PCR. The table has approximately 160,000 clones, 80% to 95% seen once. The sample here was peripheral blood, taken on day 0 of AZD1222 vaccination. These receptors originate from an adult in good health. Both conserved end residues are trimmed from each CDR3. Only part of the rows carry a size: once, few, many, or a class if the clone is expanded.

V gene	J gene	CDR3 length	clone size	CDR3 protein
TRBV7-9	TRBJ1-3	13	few	ASSLEGGSGNTIY
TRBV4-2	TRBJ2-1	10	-	ASSQRGYEQF
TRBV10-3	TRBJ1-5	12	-	AISAAGKDQPQH
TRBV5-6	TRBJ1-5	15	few	ASSFWVRVPGNQPQH
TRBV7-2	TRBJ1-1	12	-	ASSFTGEGTEAF
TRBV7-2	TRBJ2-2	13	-	ASSQSSGNTGELF
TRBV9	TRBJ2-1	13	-	ASSLDSGLFNEQF
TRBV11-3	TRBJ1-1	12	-	ASSLARTYTEAF
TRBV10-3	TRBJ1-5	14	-	AISEMGATGNQPQH
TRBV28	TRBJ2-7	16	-	ASSQQGYRADRPYEQY
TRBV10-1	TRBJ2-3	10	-	ASDVSTDTQY
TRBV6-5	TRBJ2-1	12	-	ASRDRGLYNEQF
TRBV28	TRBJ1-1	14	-	ASVFGGVKVYTEAF
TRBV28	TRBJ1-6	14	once	ASSLGAALYNSPLH
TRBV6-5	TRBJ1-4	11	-	ASTRGTNEKLF
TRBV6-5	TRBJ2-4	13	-	ASGGSGVAKNIQY
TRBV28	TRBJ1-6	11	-	ASSLDGNSPLH
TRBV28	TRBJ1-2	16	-	ASSSPVSRGLSNYGYT
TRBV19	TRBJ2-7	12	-	ATGTSLSSGEQY
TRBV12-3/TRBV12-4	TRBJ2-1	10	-	ASSRGSNEQF
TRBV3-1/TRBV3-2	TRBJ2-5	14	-	ASSLRSPRGGETQY
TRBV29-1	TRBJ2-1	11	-	SATSGSSNEQF
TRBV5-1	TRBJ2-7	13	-	ASSLEGQGTYEQY
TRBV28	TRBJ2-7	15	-	ASSLGGASGDTPQQY